This T cell receptor beta chain was recorded in a study of blood T cells in healthy people across ages. Study as a whole: About one barcoded beta molecule per two T cells was captured by template switching.

This CDR3 is built from 13 residues. The V gene lost 4 bases and the J gene lost 6 bases, with 13 bases spanning the gap. Germline-derived CDR1 and CDR2 are SEHNR and FQNEAQ (reference sequence). Total RNA was extracted at no less than 6 micrograms per sample. Using a J-beta primer mix together with a sample-barcoded 5' primer, a second PCR was run for about 7 to 12 cycles. MiXCR was run by TCRdb on the 5' RACE reads, yielding one entry per CDR3 protein. The sample consists of around 800,000 distinct CDR3 sequences, 46% of them appearing once. The sequence was obtained from an elderly man in good health. The rearrangement links TRBV7-9 to TRBJ2-7; D gene ambiguous. Sequencing was performed on blood. The CDR3 protein is CASSSATWGEQYF. DNA of the CDR3: TGTGCCAGCAGCTCCGCAACATGGGGCGAGCAGTACTTC.